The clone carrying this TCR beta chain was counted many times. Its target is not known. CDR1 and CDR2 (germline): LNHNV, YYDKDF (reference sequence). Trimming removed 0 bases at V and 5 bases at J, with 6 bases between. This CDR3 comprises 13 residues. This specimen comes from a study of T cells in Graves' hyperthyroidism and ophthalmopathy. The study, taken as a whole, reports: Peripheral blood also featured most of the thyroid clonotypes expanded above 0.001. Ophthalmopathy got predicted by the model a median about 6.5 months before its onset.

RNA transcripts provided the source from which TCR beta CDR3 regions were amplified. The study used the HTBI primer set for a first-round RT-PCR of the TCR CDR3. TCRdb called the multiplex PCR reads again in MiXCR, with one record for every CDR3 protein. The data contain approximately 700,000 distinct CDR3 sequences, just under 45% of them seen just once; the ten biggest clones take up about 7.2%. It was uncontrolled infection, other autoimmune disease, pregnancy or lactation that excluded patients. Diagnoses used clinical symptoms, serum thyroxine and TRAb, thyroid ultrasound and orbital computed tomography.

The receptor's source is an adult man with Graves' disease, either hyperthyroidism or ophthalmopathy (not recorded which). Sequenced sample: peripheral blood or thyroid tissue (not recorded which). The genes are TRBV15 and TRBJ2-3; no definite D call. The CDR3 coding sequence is TGTGCCACCAGCAGAGATCCTCAAGATACGCAGTATTTT. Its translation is CATSRDPQDTQYF.